The following is a T cell receptor (beta chain) sequence with its context. 5'RACE template switching built TCR beta cDNA with unique molecular identifiers. TCRdb reanalyzed the 5' RACE reads, giving one entry per CDR3 protein sequence and no DNA. The repertoire table contains about 170,000 distinct CDR3 sequences. The germline V gene encodes CDR1 SEHNR and CDR2 FQNEAQ (reference sequence). The CDR3 spans 14 residues. The record originates from a study of T cells expressing NK-cell markers. The specimen was blood T cells: a sorted CD56 or NKG2C T cell subset, CD4+ or CD8+ T cells, or bulk PBMC T cells (not recorded which). This sequence originates from a man aged 18-69 years in good health. V usage is TRBV7-9 and J usage is TRBJ2-3. CDR3 sequence reads: CASSPVGGSYTQYF.